This T cell receptor beta chain was found in a study of blood T cell repertoires in COVID-19. Original processing notes: It was from reference gene primer amplification that nucleated cell counts were estimated. Sequencing used immunoSEQ multiplex PCR; TCRdb keeps in-frame clones, though not all of them. The V and J calls and clone size come from that table; D and trimming were worked out from the DNA. Of fewer than 250,000 clones listed, around 90% were seen once; the top ten hold roughly 16%. Cohorts were determined from participant-reported clinical history. Up to 2 weeks before entering the study, exposed participants had met a COVID-19 case. CDR1 MNHEY and CDR2 SVGAGI come from the germline V gene. The CDR3 length is 13 residues. Trimming pared 7 bases from V and 3 bases from J, leaving 12 bases between.

Sequenced sample: PBMCs or T cells enriched from blood (not recorded which). The chain combines TRBV6-5 with TRBJ1-1; D gene unclear. The receptor comes from a man aged 25 to 40 who had been exposed to COVID-19. The CDR3 region has the DNA TGTGCCAGCACCGAGATGTCCGACACTGAAGCTTTCTTT. Translating gives CASTEMSDTEAFF.